Below, one T cell receptor (beta chain) is given with its context. Its antigen is currently unknown. J was trimmed by 3 bases and V by 10 bases; bases with no gene match: 22. The CDR3 is 19 residues long. Germline assignment: CDR1 SGHTA and CDR2 FQGNSA. As to treatment: roughly 10-day PBMC culture with coronavirus spike peptide pools or control peptides (ViraFEST assay). The sample is drawn from a study of vaccination and CD4 T cells after COVID-19. Study information: Convalescent study patients returned SARS-CoV-2 positive nasal swab PCR results, with several mild cases and one severe. Post-diagnosis, post-COVID samples were collected after a median approximately 100 days, ranging 35 to 161.

The Oncomine TCR Beta short-read assay sequenced DNA from cultured CD4+ T cells. TCRdb re-called the PCR reads through MiXCR, storing one row per CDR3 protein. The sample has some 16,000 distinct CDR3 sequences; about 60% are singletons. The study's findings and limits: Median SARS-CoV-2-reactive clonotype numbers rose nonsignificantly, about 21 to 38.

This TCR derives from a human donor who had recovered from COVID-19. The chain recombines TRBV7-2 with TRBJ2-1; 9 nucleotides agree with TRBD2. Sequenced: CD4+ T cells from blood, cultured in vitro. CDR3 sequence: CANFARDQEASGNYNEQFF. CDR3 sequence (DNA): TGTGCCAACTTCGCCCGGGACCAAGAGGCTAGCGGGAACTACAATGAGCAGTTCTTC.